This T cell receptor (beta chain) was sequenced in a study of blood T cell repertoires in COVID-19. Turning to the study itself: Material from acute and convalescent COVID-19 was sourced from the United States, Italy and Spain. From T cells, B-cell-depleted T cells, or PBMCs came the material, which was cDNA or gDNA.

The CDR3 has 13 residues. The germline CDR1 and CDR2 sequences are MNHEY and SVGAGI. V gave up 7 bases and J gave up 7 bases, with 17 bases separating them. Original methodology: From reference gene primer amplification, estimates of nucleated cell counts were derived. The table came from immunoSEQ multiplex PCR; TCRdb's copy has only in-frame clones and leaves some out. The DNA gave D and trimming, while V, J and clone size come from that table. The sample includes about 190,000 clones, more than 75% of them seen just once. This sequence joins TRBV6-5 and TRBJ2-7, with a weak D call TRBD2 (6 bases). This receptor was taken from a woman aged 18-35 years who had recovered from COVID-19. Material for sequencing was peripheral blood. CDR3 bases: TGTGCCAGCATCCATGATAGCGCGGGGGAGCAGTACGTC. Amino acids: CASIHDSAGEQYV.